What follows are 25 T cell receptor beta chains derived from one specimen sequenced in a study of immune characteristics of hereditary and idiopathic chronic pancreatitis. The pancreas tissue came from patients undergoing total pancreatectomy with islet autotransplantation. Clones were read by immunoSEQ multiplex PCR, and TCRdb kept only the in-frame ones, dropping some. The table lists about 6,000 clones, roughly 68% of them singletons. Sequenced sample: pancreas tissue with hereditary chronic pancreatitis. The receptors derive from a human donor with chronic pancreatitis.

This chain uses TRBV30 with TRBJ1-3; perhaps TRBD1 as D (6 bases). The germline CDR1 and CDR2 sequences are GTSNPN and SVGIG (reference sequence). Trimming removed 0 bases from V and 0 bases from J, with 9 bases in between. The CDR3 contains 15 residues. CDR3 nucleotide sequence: TGTGCCTGGAGTGTAGGGACAAACTCTGGAAACACCATATATTTT. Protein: CAWSVGTNSGNTIYF.

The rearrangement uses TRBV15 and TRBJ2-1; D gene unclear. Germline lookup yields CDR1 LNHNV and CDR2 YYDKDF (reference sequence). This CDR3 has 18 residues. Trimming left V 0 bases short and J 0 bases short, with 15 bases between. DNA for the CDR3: TGTGCCACCAGCAGAGATGGGTCCGCCATCTACTCCTACAATGAGCAGTTCTTC. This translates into CATSRDGSAIYSYNEQFF.

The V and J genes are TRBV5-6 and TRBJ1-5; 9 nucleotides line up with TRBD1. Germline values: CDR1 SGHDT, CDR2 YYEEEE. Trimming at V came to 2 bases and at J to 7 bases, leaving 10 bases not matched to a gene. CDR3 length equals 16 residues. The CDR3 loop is CASSLFTGGIVQPQHF. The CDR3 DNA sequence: TGTGCCAGCAGCTTATTCACAGGGGGCATCGTACAGCCCCAGCATTTT.

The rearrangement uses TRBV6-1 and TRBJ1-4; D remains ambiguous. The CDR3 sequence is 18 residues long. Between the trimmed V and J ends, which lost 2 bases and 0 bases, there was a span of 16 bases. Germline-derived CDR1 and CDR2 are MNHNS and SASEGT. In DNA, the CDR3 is TGTGCCAGCAGTGAATTTTTTGGTGCAAGGGCAACTAATGAAAAACTGTTTTTT. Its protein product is CASSEFFGARATNEKLFF.

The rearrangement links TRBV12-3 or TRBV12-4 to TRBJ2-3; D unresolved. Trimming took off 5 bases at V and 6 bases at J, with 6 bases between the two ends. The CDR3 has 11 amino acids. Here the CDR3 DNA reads TGTGCCAGCAGTCTGGGGGATACGCAGTATTTT. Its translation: CASSLGDTQYF.

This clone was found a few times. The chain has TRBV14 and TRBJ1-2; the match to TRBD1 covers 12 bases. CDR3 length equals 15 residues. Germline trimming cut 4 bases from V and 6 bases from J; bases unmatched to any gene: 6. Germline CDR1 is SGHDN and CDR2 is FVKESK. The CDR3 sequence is CASSRDRGLPNGYTF. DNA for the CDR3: TGTGCCAGCAGCCGGGACAGGGGGCTCCCGAATGGCTACACCTTC.

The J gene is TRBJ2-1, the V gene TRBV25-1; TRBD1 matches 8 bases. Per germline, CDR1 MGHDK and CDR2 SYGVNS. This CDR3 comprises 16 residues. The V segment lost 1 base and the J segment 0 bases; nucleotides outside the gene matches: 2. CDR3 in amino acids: CASSEWTGHSYNEQFF. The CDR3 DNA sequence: TGTGCCAGCAGTGAATGGACAGGGCACTCCTACAATGAGCAGTTCTTC.

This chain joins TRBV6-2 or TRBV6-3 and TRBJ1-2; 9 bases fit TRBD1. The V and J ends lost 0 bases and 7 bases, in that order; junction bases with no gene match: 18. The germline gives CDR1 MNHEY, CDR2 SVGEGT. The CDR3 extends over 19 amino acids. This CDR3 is CASSYSRGRDRVHSSGYTF. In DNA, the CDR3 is TGTGCCAGCAGTTACTCGAGAGGCCGGGACAGGGTGCATTCGAGTGGCTACACCTTC.

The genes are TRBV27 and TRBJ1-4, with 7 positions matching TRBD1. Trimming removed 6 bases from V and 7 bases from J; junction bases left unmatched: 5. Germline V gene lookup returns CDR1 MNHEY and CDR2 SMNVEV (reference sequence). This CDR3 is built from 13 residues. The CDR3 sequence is CASRQTGSEKLFF. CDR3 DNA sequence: TGTGCCAGCAGACAGACAGGGAGTGAAAAACTGTTTTTT.

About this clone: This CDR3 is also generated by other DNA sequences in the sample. The DNA for the CDR3 is TGTGCCAGCAGTTACAACAGGGGGCACGAGCAGTACTTC. Amino acids: CASSYNRGHEQYF. The chain couples TRBV6-5 to TRBJ2-7; the match to TRBD1 covers 9 bases. Germline CDR1 MNHEY, CDR2 SVGAGI. The CDR3 sequence is 13 residues long. The V and J ends lost 2 bases and 5 bases, in that order; junction bases with no gene match: 1.

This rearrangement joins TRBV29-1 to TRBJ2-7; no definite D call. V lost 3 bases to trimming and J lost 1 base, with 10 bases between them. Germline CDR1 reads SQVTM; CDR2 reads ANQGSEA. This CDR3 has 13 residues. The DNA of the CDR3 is TGCAGCGTTGAGGGCCCCGGTTCCTACGAGCAGTACTTC. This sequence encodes CSVEGPGSYEQYF.

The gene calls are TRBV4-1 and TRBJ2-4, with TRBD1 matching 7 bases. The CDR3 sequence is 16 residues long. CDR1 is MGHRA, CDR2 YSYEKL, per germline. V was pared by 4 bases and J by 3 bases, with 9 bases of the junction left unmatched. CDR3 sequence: CASSLPGTEVKNIQYF. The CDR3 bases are TGCGCCAGCAGCCTCCCCGGGACAGAAGTCAAAAACATTCAGTACTTC.

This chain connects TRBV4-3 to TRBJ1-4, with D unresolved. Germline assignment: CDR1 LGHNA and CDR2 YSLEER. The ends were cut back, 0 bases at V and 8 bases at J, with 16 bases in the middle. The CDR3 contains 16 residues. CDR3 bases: TGCGCCAGCAGCCAAGACTTCCCCTTAACGCGAGAAAAACTGTTTTTT. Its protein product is CASSQDFPLTREKLFF.

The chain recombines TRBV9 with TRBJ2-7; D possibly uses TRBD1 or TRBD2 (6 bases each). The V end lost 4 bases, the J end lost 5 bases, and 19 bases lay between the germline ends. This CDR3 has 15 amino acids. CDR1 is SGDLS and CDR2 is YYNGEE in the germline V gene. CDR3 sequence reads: CASSPSLPRGHEQYV. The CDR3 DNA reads TGTGCCAGCAGCCCGAGTTTACCACGGGGGCACGAGCAGTACGTC.

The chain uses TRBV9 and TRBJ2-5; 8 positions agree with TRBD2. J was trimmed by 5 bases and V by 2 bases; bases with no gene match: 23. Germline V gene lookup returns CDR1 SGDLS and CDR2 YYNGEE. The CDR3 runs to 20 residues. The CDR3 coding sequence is TGTGCCAGCAGCGTCCAGCCCGGGGCGGGGGGATTAAGAATTGCGGAGACCCAGTACTTC. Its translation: CASSVQPGAGGLRIAETQYF. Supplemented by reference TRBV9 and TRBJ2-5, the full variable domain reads DSGVTQTPKHLITATGQRVTLRCSPRSGDLSVYWYQQSLDQGLQFLIQYYNGEERAKGNILERFSAQQFPDLHSELNLSSLELGDSALYFCASSVQPGAGGLRIAETQYFGPGTRLLVL.

CDR3 coding DNA: TGTGCCAGCAGCTTCGGGCAGATGAACACTGAAGCTTTCTTT. It specifies CASSFGQMNTEAFF. This chain connects TRBV7-9 to TRBJ1-1; unclear D gene. The CDR3 has 14 amino acids. Trimming took 3 bases from V and 0 from J, leaving 8 bases between them. CDR1 is SEHNR and CDR2 is FQNEAQ in the germline V gene (reference sequence).

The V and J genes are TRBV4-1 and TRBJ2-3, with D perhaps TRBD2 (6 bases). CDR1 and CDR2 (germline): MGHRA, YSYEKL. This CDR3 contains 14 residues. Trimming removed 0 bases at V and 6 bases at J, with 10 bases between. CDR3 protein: CASSQEVTRDTQYF. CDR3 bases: TGCGCCAGCAGCCAAGAAGTGACTAGGGATACGCAGTATTTT.

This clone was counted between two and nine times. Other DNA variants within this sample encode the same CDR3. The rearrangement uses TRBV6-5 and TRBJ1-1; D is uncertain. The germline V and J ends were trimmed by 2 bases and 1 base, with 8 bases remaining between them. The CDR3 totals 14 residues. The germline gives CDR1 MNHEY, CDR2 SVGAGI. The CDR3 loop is CASSYGGTNTEAFF. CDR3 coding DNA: TGTGCCAGCAGTTACGGAGGTACGAACACTGAAGCTTTCTTT.

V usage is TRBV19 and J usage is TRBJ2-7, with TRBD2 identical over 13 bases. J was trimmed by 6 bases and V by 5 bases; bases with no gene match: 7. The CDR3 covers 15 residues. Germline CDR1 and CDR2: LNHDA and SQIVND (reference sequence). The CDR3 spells CASSFAGTSGVEQYF. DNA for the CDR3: TGTGCCAGTAGTTTCGCCGGGACTAGCGGGGTCGAGCAGTACTTC.

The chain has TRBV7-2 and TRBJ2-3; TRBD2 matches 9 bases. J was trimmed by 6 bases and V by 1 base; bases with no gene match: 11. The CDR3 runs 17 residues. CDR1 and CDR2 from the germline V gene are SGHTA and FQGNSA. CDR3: CASSLGASGGYLDTQYF. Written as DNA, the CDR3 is TGTGCCAGCAGCTTAGGGGCCAGCGGGGGGTATTTGGATACGCAGTATTTT.

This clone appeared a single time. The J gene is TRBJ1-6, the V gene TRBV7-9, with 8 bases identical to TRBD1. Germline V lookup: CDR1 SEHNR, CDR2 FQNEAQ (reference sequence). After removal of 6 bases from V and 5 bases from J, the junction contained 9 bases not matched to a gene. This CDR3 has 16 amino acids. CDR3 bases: TGTGCCAGCAGACCTAATACAGGGGGAAATAATTCACCCCTCCACTTT. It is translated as CASRPNTGGNNSPLHF.

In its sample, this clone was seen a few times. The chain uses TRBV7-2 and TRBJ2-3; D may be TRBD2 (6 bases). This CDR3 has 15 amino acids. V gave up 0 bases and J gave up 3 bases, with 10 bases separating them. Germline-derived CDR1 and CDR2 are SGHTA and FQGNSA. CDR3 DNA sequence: TGTGCCAGCAGCTTAGCGGCGGGGAGGACAGATACGCAGTATTTT. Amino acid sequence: CASSLAAGRTDTQYF.

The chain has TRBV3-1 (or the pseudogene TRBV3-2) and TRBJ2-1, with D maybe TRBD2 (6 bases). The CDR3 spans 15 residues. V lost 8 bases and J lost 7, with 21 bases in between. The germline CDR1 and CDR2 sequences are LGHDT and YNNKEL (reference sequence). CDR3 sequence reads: CASREKRGSSNEQFF. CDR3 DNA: TGTGCCAGCCGGGAGAAGCGAGGCAGTTCGAATGAGCAGTTCTTC.

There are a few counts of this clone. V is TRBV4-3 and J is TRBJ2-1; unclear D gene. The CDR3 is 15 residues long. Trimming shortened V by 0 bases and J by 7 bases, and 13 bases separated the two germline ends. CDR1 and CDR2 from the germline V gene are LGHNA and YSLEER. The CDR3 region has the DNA TGCGCCAGCAGCCAAGACCTACATCTTGAAAATGAGCAGTTCTTC. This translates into CASSQDLHLENEQFF.

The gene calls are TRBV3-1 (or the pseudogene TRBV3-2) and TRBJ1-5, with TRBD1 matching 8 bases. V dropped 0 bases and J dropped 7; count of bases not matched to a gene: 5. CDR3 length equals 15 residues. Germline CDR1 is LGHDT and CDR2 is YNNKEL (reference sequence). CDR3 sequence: CASSQDRQGAQPQHF. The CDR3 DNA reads TGTGCCAGCAGCCAAGATAGGCAGGGGGCGCAGCCCCAGCATTTT.